The text below deals with one T cell receptor (beta chain). Its antigen remains unidentified. This specimen comes from a study of CD8 T cells in ankylosing spondylitis. The study's findings and limits: Disease-linked clones proved CD8+ and comparatively uncommon in peripheral blood. From matched ankylosing spondylitis synovial fluid, disease-linked clones were reportedly recovered at significantly enriched levels.

Quantitative 5'-RACE was performed with molecular barcodes, and it yielded the TCR beta libraries. MiXCR was run by TCRdb on the 5' RACE reads, yielding one entry per CDR3 protein. The table records roughly 230,000 distinct CDR3 sequences, 15% to 20% of them present only once. With 4 bases removed from V and 0 bases from J, the gap between germline ends came to 15 bases. This CDR3 is 17 amino acids long. Germline lookup yields CDR1 MGHRA and CDR2 YSYEKL. This clonotype was obtained from a male donor with ankylosing spondylitis or in good health (not recorded which). The sample consisted of blood, either unsorted or a sorted T cell fraction (not recorded which). The J gene is TRBJ1-4, the V gene TRBV4-1; unclear D gene. CDR3 loop: CASSPTAHLSTNEKLFF. The CDR3 DNA sequence: TGCGCCAGCAGCCCTACTGCCCATCTATCAACTAATGAAAAACTGTTTTTT.